The 30 T cell receptor beta chains below come from one sample, sequenced in a study of blood T cells in healthy people across ages. With a J-beta primer mix and a sample-barcoded 5' primer, a second PCR ran about 7 to 11 cycles. TCRdb re-derived calls from the 5' RACE reads in MiXCR, one entry per CDR3 protein. The sample comprises about 930,000 distinct CDR3 sequences, 25% to 30% of which are singletons, and roughly a tenth rests with the top ten. The sample was also reused in another study, on T cells of mothers and their children.

The sequenced material came from blood. The receptors derive from a woman in her 40s in good health.

This clonotype was counted once. This chain joins TRBV28 and TRBJ2-3; TRBD2 might be the D (5 bases). This CDR3 region has 14 residues. CDR1 is MDHEN and CDR2 is SYDVKM in the germline V gene. V lost 7 bases and J lost 2, with 13 bases in between. The CDR3 nucleotides are TGTGCCAGCACCGTGGGAGATAACACAGATACGCAGTATTTT. Its protein is CASTVGDNTDTQYF.

V is TRBV7-9 and J is TRBJ2-3, with 11 bases identical to TRBD1. The CDR3 consists of 16 residues. Trimming at V came to 5 bases and at J to 6 bases, leaving 10 bases not matched to a gene. Germline loops: CDR1 SEHNR, CDR2 FQNEAQ (reference sequence). The DNA for the CDR3 is TGTGCCAGCAGCCCCTCTGGACAGGGGGCTAGGGATACGCAGTATTTT. This encodes CASSPSGQGARDTQYF.

The chain uses TRBV20-1 and TRBJ1-2; 8 bases line up with TRBD1. This CDR3 comprises 15 residues. CDR1 is DFQATT, CDR2 SNEGSKA, per germline (reference sequence). V shed 4 bases, J shed 6 bases, and the junction held 13 bases outside the gene matches. The CDR3 sequence is CSATGQGLRRNGYTF. In DNA form, the CDR3 reads TGCAGTGCTACCGGACAGGGACTGCGTAGAAATGGCTACACCTTC.

This clonotype was detected once. CDR3 protein: CASSLETGDEQYF. The CDR3 nucleotides read TGTGCCAGCAGCTTGGAGACAGGGGACGAGCAGTACTTC. V is TRBV5-4 and J is TRBJ2-7, with 8 bases matching TRBD1. This CDR3 region has 13 residues. Losses at the gene ends were 0 bases for V and 5 bases for J; bases not matched to a gene: 1. Germline CDR1 reads SGHNT; CDR2 reads YYREEE (reference sequence).

In this sample, this clonotype turned up a few times. The genes are TRBV5-5 and TRBJ1-5, with D hard to call. Germline V gives CDR1 SGHKS, CDR2 YYEKEE (reference sequence). The CDR3 totals 14 residues. V lost 1 base and J 4 bases, leaving 9 bases between the germline ends. The CDR3 DNA follows: TGTGCCAGCAGCTTGTTCCTGACTAATCAGCCCCAGCATTTT. It specifies CASSLFLTNQPQHF.

This clonotype has a count of ten or more. The chain couples TRBV10-3 to TRBJ1-2; TRBD1 might be the D (6 bases). The CDR3 sequence is 16 residues long. Germline lookup yields CDR1 ENHRY and CDR2 SYGVKD. V was cut by 6 bases and J by 1 base, with 18 bases left in between. The CDR3 DNA reads TGTGCCATCAGCCCAGACAAAGGACAGCATAACTATGGCTACACCTTC. As protein: CAISPDKGQHNYGYTF.

The chain has TRBV28 and TRBJ1-2, with D perhaps matching TRBD1 (6 bases). Trimming took off 9 bases at V and 0 bases at J, with 11 bases between the two ends. The CDR3 sequence is 13 residues long. Germline values: CDR1 MDHEN, CDR2 SYDVKM. CDR3 loop: CASGQLPNYGYTF. CDR3 bases: TGTGCCAGTGGACAGTTGCCTAACTATGGCTACACCTTC.

The genes are TRBV28 and TRBJ2-3; 7 bases line up with TRBD1. Germline assignment: CDR1 MDHEN and CDR2 SYDVKM. Unmatched junction bases numbered 8, after V lost 4 bases and J lost 1 base. This CDR3 region has 16 residues. The CDR3 loop is CASSSPGDRRTDTQYF. The CDR3 DNA follows: TGTGCCAGCAGTTCCCCAGGGGACAGACGCACAGATACGCAGTATTTT.

This clonotype appeared many times. The chain recombines TRBV12-3 or TRBV12-4 with TRBJ1-2, with 7 bases that match TRBD1. The CDR3 is 13 residues long. J gave up 4 bases and V 6 bases, and 5 bases lay outside the gene matches. CDR3 amino acids: CASSQGQSYGYTF. In nucleotides, the CDR3 is TGTGCCAGCAGCCAGGGACAGTCCTATGGCTACACCTTC.

The sample holds many counts of this clonotype. The chain combines TRBV4-2 with TRBJ2-5, with 8 bases aligning to TRBD2. Germline V gene lookup returns CDR1 LGHNA and CDR2 YNFKEQ. This CDR3 is 15 amino acids long. Losses at the gene ends were 4 bases for V and 4 bases for J; bases not matched to a gene: 8. This CDR3 reads CASSRTGGGPETQYF. The CDR3 nucleotides read TGTGCCAGCAGCCGCACGGGCGGGGGGCCAGAGACCCAGTACTTC.

The V gene is TRBV7-2, the J gene TRBJ2-1; TRBD2 matches at 10 bases. This CDR3 has 15 amino acids. Trimming took 4 bases from V and 9 from J; bases not matched to a gene: 9. The germline gives CDR1 SGHTA, CDR2 FQGNSA. In nucleotides, the CDR3 is TGTGCCAGCAGCTCAGTGGGACTAGCGACAACTGAGCAGTTCTTC. Amino acids: CASSSVGLATTEQFF.

The rearrangement uses TRBV7-3 and TRBJ2-1; 9 positions match TRBD2. The CDR3 runs to 14 residues. Germline trimming cut 1 base from V and 8 bases from J; bases unmatched to any gene: 3. Germline V gene data show CDR1 as SGHTA and CDR2 as FQGTGA. This CDR3 reads CASSLSGGGDEQFF. DNA of the CDR3: TGTGCCAGCAGCTTAAGCGGGGGGGGCGATGAGCAGTTCTTC.

The chain couples TRBV12-3 or TRBV12-4 to TRBJ1-4; D may be TRBD1 (5 bases). The V and J ends lost 4 bases and 8 bases respectively, with 11 bases between them. This CDR3 is built from 13 residues. The CDR3 reads CASSSAKGEKLFF. CDR3 coding DNA: TGTGCCAGCAGTTCAGCCAAGGGGGAAAAACTGTTTTTT.

The chain combines TRBV9 with TRBJ1-1, with D possibly TRBD1 on 5 matching bases. Germline V gives CDR1 SGDLS, CDR2 YYNGEE. CDR3 length: 16 residues. Trimming pared 4 bases from V and 1 base from J, leaving 17 bases between. The CDR3 nucleotides are TGTGCCAGCAGCCCCCGCCGGGACCCAAGGAACACTGAAGCTTTCTTT. Its translation is CASSPRRDPRNTEAFF.

This clonotype was seen only a few times. The chain is built from TRBV10-3 and TRBJ2-1, with a tentative D call TRBD2 (5 bases). Trimming left V 6 bases short and J 0 bases short, with 9 bases between. The CDR3 length is 14 residues. The germline V gene encodes CDR1 ENHRY and CDR2 SYGVKD. The CDR3 coding sequence is TGTGCCATCAGGGGCCGGGACTCCTACAATGAGCAGTTCTTC. Translated, it gives CAIRGRDSYNEQFF.

The chain employs TRBV28 and TRBJ2-7, with a tentative D call TRBD2 (6 bases). The CDR3 sequence is 13 residues long. Per the germline V gene, CDR1 is MDHEN and CDR2 is SYDVKM. V gave up 6 bases and J gave up 2 bases, with 11 bases separating them. The CDR3 protein is CASSGDSAYEQYF. The CDR3 DNA reads TGTGCCAGCAGCGGGGACTCTGCCTACGAGCAGTACTTC.

Worth noting for this clonotype: This may arise from a read error, as a much more abundant clone is one base away. The rearrangement uses TRBV7-7 and TRBJ2-6, with D perhaps matching TRBD1 (5 bases). The CDR3 has 16 residues. Germline CDR1 reads SSHAT; CDR2 reads FNYEAQ (reference sequence). CDR3 nucleotides: TGTGCTAGCAGCTCAGGGCCTTACTCTGGGGCCAACGTCCCGACTTTC. This translates into CASSSGPYSGANVPTF.

This clonotype was picked up many times. A read error may account for a junction end that differs from germline. The genes are TRBV6-6 and TRBJ1-5; TRBD1 agrees at 9 bases. This CDR3 is 14 amino acids long. Germline CDR1 reads MNHNY; CDR2 reads SVGAGI (reference sequence). The CDR3 bases are TGTGCCAGCAGCACGGACAGGGGCAACCAGCCCCAGCATTTT. Protein: CASSTDRGNQPQHF.

This rearrangement joins TRBV20-1 to TRBJ2-7; TRBD2 is a possible D gene (6 bases). The DNA end favors TRBJ2-5, so the J call may be wrong. Germline V gene lookup returns CDR1 DFQATT and CDR2 SNEGSKA (reference sequence). This CDR3 has 13 amino acids. CDR3 sequence reads: CSATPGGWETQYF. Here the CDR3 DNA reads TGCAGTGCCACCCCTGGGGGGTGGGAGACCCAGTACTTC.

The table lists this clonotype with a few counts. A much larger clone is a single base away; this may be a read error. The chain is built from TRBV7-2 and TRBJ2-3; TRBD2 agrees at 9 bases. V lost 5 bases, J lost 5 bases, and 5 bases stayed unmatched. Germline CDR1 reads SGHTA; CDR2 reads FQGNSA. The CDR3 spans 14 residues. In DNA, the CDR3 is TGTGCCAGCAGCCGCGGGGGGGGGAGAGATACGCAGTATTTT. Protein product: CASSRGGGRDTQYF.

This clonotype was recorded a few times. The chain recombines TRBV28 with TRBJ2-3, with 8 positions matching TRBD2. Germline V gene sequence: CDR1 MDHEN, CDR2 SYDVKM. V gave up 3 bases and J gave up 4 bases; unmatched junction bases: 12. This CDR3 is built from 17 residues. The CDR3 region is CASSLPPGTSFADTQYF. The CDR3 nucleotides are TGTGCCAGCAGTTTGCCCCCCGGGACTAGTTTCGCAGATACGCAGTATTTT.

In regard to this clonotype: Since a much larger clone is just one base distant, this may be a read error. This chain connects TRBV3-1 to TRBJ2-5, with 7 bases matching TRBD1. CDR1 and CDR2 (germline): LGHDT, YNNKEL (reference sequence). The CDR3 contains 16 residues. J was trimmed by 11 bases and V by 1 base; bases with no gene match: 16. In DNA, the CDR3 is TGTGCCAGCAGCCAAGCACAGGGGACCTTTGACAATGAGCAGTACTTC. Its protein product is CASSQAQGTFDNEQYF.

The chain joins TRBV7-9 to TRBJ2-3, with D unresolved. CDR1 is SEHNR and CDR2 is FQNEAQ in the germline V gene (reference sequence). Trimming pared 5 bases from V and 4 bases from J, leaving 10 bases between. The CDR3 is made up of 13 amino acids. The CDR3 spells CASSTRAADTQYF. The DNA for the CDR3 is TGTGCCAGCAGCACAAGGGCAGCAGATACGCAGTATTTT.

The chain recombines TRBV29-1 with TRBJ2-3; TRBD2 agrees at 7 bases. CDR3 length: 13 residues. Germline V gene data show CDR1 as SQVTM and CDR2 as ANQGSEA. Losses at the gene ends were 7 bases for V and 3 bases for J; bases not matched to a gene: 7. The CDR3 DNA reads TGCAGCGGCTGTGCGGGAGCGACAGATACGCAGTATTTT. Protein product: CSGCAGATDTQYF.

The V and J genes are TRBV28 and TRBJ1-1; D gene ambiguous. CDR3 length equals 13 residues. V lost 2 bases to trimming and J lost 3 bases, with 7 bases between them. Germline V gene sequence: CDR1 MDHEN, CDR2 SYDVKM. The CDR3 nucleotides are TGTGCCAGCAGTTTAAGGGATTACACTGAAGCTTTCTTT. Its protein is CASSLRDYTEAFF.

This clonotype has more than one count but fewer than ten. This CDR3 is CASGSSMTGGYTF. In nucleotides, the CDR3 is TGTGCTAGTGGTTCCTCCATGACTGGGGGCTACACCTTC. V is TRBV12-5 and J is TRBJ1-2; no reliable D call. The ends were cut back, 4 bases at V and 8 bases at J, with 14 bases in the middle. The length of the CDR3 is 13 residues. Per the germline V gene, CDR1 is LGHNT and CDR2 is FRNRAP. The whole variable domain, remainder taken from reference TRBV12-5 and TRBJ1-2, is DARVTQTPRHKVTEMGQEVTMRCQPILGHNTVFWYRQTMMQGLELLAYFRNRAPLDDSGMPKDRFSAEMPDATLATLKIQPSEPRDSAVYFCASGSSMTGGYTFGSGTRLTVV.

This clonotype was observed a few times. An end of the junction does not agree with germline; a read error may underlie this. The gene calls are TRBV20-1 and TRBJ2-3; tentatively, D is TRBD1 (5 bases). The CDR3 covers 13 residues. Germline CDR1 reads DFQATT; CDR2 reads SNEGSKA (reference sequence). The CDR3 sequence: CSAPVGRTGTQYF. DNA for the CDR3: TGCAGTGCCCCTGTCGGCCGCACAGGTACGCAGTATTTT.

This clonotype came up a few times. This chain links TRBV7-9 with TRBJ2-7; 7 nucleotides align to TRBD1. V shed 5 bases, J shed 5 bases, and the junction held 6 bases outside the gene matches. The CDR3 runs 13 residues. Germline assignment: CDR1 SEHNR and CDR2 FQNEAQ (reference sequence). The CDR3 loop reads CASSPGTVHEQYF. The CDR3 DNA reads TGTGCCAGCAGCCCCGGGACAGTTCACGAGCAGTACTTC. The variable domain in full, with the rest retrieved from reference TRBV7-9 and TRBJ2-7, is DTGVSQNPRHKITKRGQNVTFRCDPISEHNRLYWYRQTLGQGPEFLTYFQNEAQLEKSRLLSDRFSAERPKGSFSTLEIQRTEQGDSAMYLCASSPGTVHEQYFGPGTRLTVT.

The chain recombines TRBV24-1 with TRBJ1-1; TRBD1 aligns across 10 bases. The CDR3 length is 17 residues. Trimming at V came to 5 bases and at J to 4 bases, leaving 12 bases not matched to a gene. Per germline, CDR1 KGHDR and CDR2 SFDVKD. Here the CDR3 DNA reads TGTGCCACCAGTGGCCTCCGAGAGGGACAGGGGACCACTGAAGCTTTCTTT. Its translation is CATSGLREGQGTTEAFF.

As to this clonotype: Possible read error: a much larger clone is one base away. This rearrangement joins TRBV28 to TRBJ2-5; D is unresolved. CDR3 size: 10 residues. CDR1 MDHEN and CDR2 SYDVKM come from the germline V gene. Deletions cut 4 bases from V and 5 bases from J, with 2 bases between. The CDR3 DNA sequence: TGTGCCAGCAGTTGCGAGACCCAGTACTTC. It specifies CASSCETQYF.